What follows describes a single T cell receptor (beta chain). The junction departs from the called germline gene at one end, perhaps through a read error. The data were taken from a study of blood T cells in healthy people across ages. There are 17 residues in the CDR3. Per the germline V gene, CDR1 is LGHNA and CDR2 is YNFKEQ. A second PCR of 7 to 11 cycles used a sample-barcoded 5' primer and a J-beta primer mix. One entry per CDR3 protein, called by TCRdb with MiXCR from the 5' RACE reads. The table lists approximately 600,000 distinct CDR3 sequences, roughly 53% of them singletons. The chain couples TRBV4-2 to TRBJ2-1, with 8 bases lining up with TRBD2. This clonotype originated in a man between 60 and 70 years old in good health. The sample was blood. CDR3 sequence: CASSQELGGGPRDEQFF. CDR3 coding DNA: TGTGCTAGCAGCCAAGAACTGGGCGGGGGGCCACGCGATGAGCAGTTCTTC.